Below are 14 T cell receptor beta chains sequenced from a single sample in a study of beta chain features in type 1 diabetes. Reverse transcribing all isolated RNA meant expressed TCRB transcripts were sequenced. Clones were sequenced by immunoSEQ multiplex PCR, and TCRdb holds only the in-frame ones, with some missing. This table has under 450,000 clones, approximately 15% appearing once. The sequenced sample consisted of naive CD4+ T cells from blood. The receptor source for this set is a man aged 30-40 years in good health.

In the case of this clone: No DNA is shown, since the ends of the CDR3 on it are uncertain; the CDR3 is the one TCRdb lists. This rearrangement joins TRBV4-3 to TRBJ1-1; the table calls TRBD1, which could not be checked here. Per germline, CDR1 LGHNA and CDR2 YSLEER. The CDR3 is 16 residues long, ends included. The CDR3 is CASSQWGQGARSVSFF.

This clone was detected a few times. The rearrangement links TRBV12-5 to TRBJ2-5; D unclear. Deletions cut 6 bases from V and 5 bases from J, with 7 bases between. Germline loops: CDR1 LGHNT, CDR2 FRNRAP. The CDR3 spans 11 residues. The CDR3 bases are TGTGCTAGTGGAAGTGGGGAGACCCAGTACTTC. The encoded protein is CASGSGETQYF. The full variable domain, in which reference TRBV12-5 and TRBJ2-5 provide the parts outside the CDR3, is DARVTQTPRHKVTEMGQEVTMRCQPILGHNTVFWYRQTMMQGLELLAYFRNRAPLDDSGMPKDRFSAEMPDATLATLKIQPSEPRDSAVYFCASGSGETQYFGPGTRLLVL.

This clone came up a few times. This sequence joins TRBV13 and TRBJ2-7, with a possible D match to TRBD2 (7 bases). V lost 6 bases and J 2 bases, leaving 14 bases between the germline ends. The V gene's germline CDR1 is PRHDT and CDR2 FYEKMQ (reference sequence). The CDR3 runs to 14 residues. CDR3 region: CASRIGGGTYEQYF. CDR3 coding DNA: TGTGCCAGCAGAATCGGCGGGGGCACCTACGAGCAGTACTTC.

This clone was detected only a few times. The chain joins TRBV4-3 to TRBJ1-6, with D possibly being TRBD1 (5 bases). V was pared by 3 bases and J by 4 bases, with 10 bases between. Germline values: CDR1 LGHNA, CDR2 YSLEER. This CDR3 contains 15 residues. CDR3 in DNA: TGCGCCAGCAGCCAGGGCGGGGGATATAATTCACCCCTCCACTTT. This gives the protein CASSQGGGYNSPLHF.

This clone was picked up a small number of times. The chain employs TRBV30 and TRBJ1-1; no firm D call. The CDR3 length is 14 residues. The ends were cut back, 0 bases at V and 0 bases at J, with 8 bases in the middle. The germline gives CDR1 GTSNPN, CDR2 SVGIG (reference sequence). The CDR3 is CAWSVRRMNTEAFF. The CDR3, as DNA: TGTGCCTGGAGTGTACGGCGGATGAACACTGAAGCTTTCTTT.

J is TRBJ1-5 and V is TRBV27, with unresolved D. Deletions cut 5 bases from V and 4 bases from J, with 15 bases between. CDR1 is MNHEY, CDR2 SMNVEV, per germline (reference sequence). CDR3 length: 15 residues. The CDR3 DNA is TGTGCCAGCAGTCCTGGACTGCCTGTAAATCAGCCCCAGCATTTT. Amino acids: CASSPGLPVNQPQHF.

The chain employs TRBV14 and TRBJ2-1; TRBD2 might be the D (6 bases). The CDR3 loop spans 14 amino acids. Between the trimmed V and J ends, which lost 4 bases and 5 bases, there was a span of 12 bases. Germline values: CDR1 SGHDN, CDR2 FVKESK. The chain's CDR3 is CASSPGVPNNEQFF. The CDR3 DNA follows: TGTGCCAGCAGCCCGGGGGTCCCTAACAATGAGCAGTTCTTC.

The chain couples TRBV6-1 to TRBJ2-7; no definite D call. CDR3 length equals 14 residues. Germline V gene sequence: CDR1 MNHNS, CDR2 SASEGT. The V end lost 8 bases, the J end lost 2 bases, and 16 bases lay between the germline ends. The CDR3 DNA is TGTGCCAGCCGTTGGGCAGTCGGCACCTACGAGCAGTACGTC. It encodes CASRWAVGTYEQYV.

As regards this clone: This same CDR3 is encoded by further DNA sequences in the sample. In nucleotides, the CDR3 is TGTGCCAGCAGCTTAGCGGGCTACGAGCAGTACTTC. Its translation: CASSLAGYEQYF. The genes are TRBV11-2 and TRBJ2-7; D call uncertain. Trimming removed 1 base from V and 3 bases from J, with 4 bases in between. Per germline, CDR1 SGHAT and CDR2 FQNNGV. This CDR3 contains 12 residues.

There are a few counts of this clone. This chain joins TRBV14 and TRBJ1-1, with 10 nucleotides matching TRBD1. Germline assignment: CDR1 SGHDN and CDR2 FVKESK. V lost 4 bases, J lost 4 bases, and 0 bases stayed unmatched. The CDR3 contains 13 residues. The CDR3 protein is CASSRTGGTEAFF. The CDR3 DNA reads TGTGCCAGCAGCCGGACAGGGGGCACTGAAGCTTTCTTT.

This clone was observed a handful of times. This chain connects TRBV7-2 to TRBJ2-1; 8 positions match TRBD2. V lost 2 bases, J lost 8 bases, and 8 bases stayed unmatched. CDR1 is SGHTA, CDR2 FQGNSA, per germline. The CDR3 spans 15 residues. CDR3 DNA sequence: TGTGCCAGCAGCTTAACAATTAGCGGGAACGATGAGCAGTTCTTC. It translates to CASSLTISGNDEQFF.

This clone appeared a few times. At the DNA level, this CDR3 is encoded by other sequences in the same sample as well. V gene TRBV5-1 combines with J gene TRBJ2-5; D call uncertain. The CDR3 is made up of 11 amino acids. Trimming removed 5 bases at V and 0 bases at J, with 2 bases between. Germline V lookup: CDR1 SGHRS, CDR2 YFSETQ. CDR3 DNA sequence: TGCGCCAGCAGTTACCAAGAGACCCAGTACTTC. It encodes CASSYQETQYF.

The chain recombines TRBV30 with TRBJ2-3; D gene uncertain. Trimming pared 5 bases from V and 4 bases from J, leaving 10 bases between. The CDR3 is 12 amino acids. Germline CDR1 GTSNPN, CDR2 SVGIG (reference sequence). As DNA, the CDR3 is TGTGCCTGGGGGATTTCGGCAGATACGCAGTATTTT. The encoded protein is CAWGISADTQYF.

This chain joins TRBV7-2 and TRBJ1-1, with D unclear. The CDR3 is 15 residues long. The ends were cut back, 3 bases at V and 6 bases at J, with 17 bases in the middle. In germline, CDR1 is SGHTA, CDR2 FQGNSA. The CDR3 sequence is CASSFSGTFSAEAFF. DNA of the CDR3: TGTGCCAGCAGCTTTTCGGGCACCTTCTCTGCTGAAGCTTTCTTT.